This T cell receptor (beta chain) was identified during a study of T-cell memory formation after mild COVID-19. Study results and limitations: There were some responding clones in pre-infection memory, which suggested that cross-reactive memory had joined. Among contracting clones, CD4+ were mainly CM/EM and CD8+ enriched in EMRA.

One entry per CDR3 protein, called by TCRdb with MiXCR from the 5' RACE reads. Of approximately 260,000 distinct CDR3 sequences listed, about a sixth are singletons. This clonotype showed up just a few times. The antigen is unknown. The CDR3 has 16 residues. V shed 3 bases, J shed 1 base, and the junction held 6 bases outside the gene matches. CDR1 is DFQATT, CDR2 SNEGSKA, per germline (reference sequence). The chain joins TRBV20-1 to TRBJ2-1, with 10 bases fitting TRBD2. What was sequenced was PBMCs or a T cell subset sorted from them (not recorded which). The TCR comes from a young man who had mild COVID-19 (a few samples of this study predate the infection). Cell type and time point are not known. In DNA, the CDR3 is TGCAGTGCTAGGCTTAGCGGGGGGTCATCCTACAATGAGCAGTTCTTC. It translates to CSARLSGGSSYNEQFF.